The clone carrying this T cell receptor (beta chain) has only a few counts. Its antigen is not known. The data were obtained in a study of T-cell memory formation after mild COVID-19. Broader study findings: Detection of some responders pre-infection suggested pre-existing cross-reactive memory T cells participated. Later expanders leaned CD4+, whereas day 15 to 85 contracting clones were balanced CD4/CD8.

MiXCR, applied by TCRdb to the 5' RACE reads, yields one record per CDR3 protein. In the table there are 450,000 to 650,000 distinct CDR3 sequences, approximately 18% of which are singletons. Sequences were obtained from PBMCs or a T cell subset sorted from them (not recorded which). The clonotype originates from an adult woman who had mild COVID-19 (a few samples of this study predate the infection). Cell type and time point are not known.

CDR3 DNA sequence: TGTGCCAGCAGCCAAGGGACTAGCGGGGGGACAGATACGCAGTATTTT. As protein: CASSQGTSGGTDTQYF. The rearrangement joins TRBV4-2 to TRBJ2-3; 14 bases align to TRBD2. CDR1 and CDR2 from the germline V gene are LGHNA and YNFKEQ. This CDR3 contains 16 residues. V dropped 1 base and J dropped 3; count of bases not matched to a gene: 0.